This TCR beta chain was captured in a study of post-analysis software for immune sequencing data. Across the study: Relapsing-remitting, secondary progressive and progressive-relapsing courses of multiple sclerosis were included. Regarding the study as a whole: By F measure, strong co-clustering occurred among samples prepared in the same batch. Diversity measured as normalized Chao1 was significantly lower in multiple sclerosis patients than in controls. Five or six TRBV segments were more frequent in patients than controls; TRBV5-6, TRBV5-1 and TRBV20-1 belonged to this group.

Prepared TCR beta cDNA libraries contained unique molecular identifiers. Some 500,000 cDNA molecules were recovered from an input of roughly 0.85 to 10 million T cells. TCRdb itself ran the PCR reads through MiXCR, one entry per CDR3 protein. The table has hundreds of thousands of distinct CDR3 sequences, around 64% seen once. Germline loops: CDR1 KGHSH, CDR2 LQKENI. The CDR3 is 15 amino acids. This clonotype was observed once. Its specificity is not known. V gene TRBV18 combines with J gene TRBJ2-4; 9 nucleotides align to TRBD1. The end of the DNA is better explained by TRBJ2-5, so the J call may be wrong. The clonotype originates from a girl aged 2-15 years with multiple sclerosis. The sequenced material came from blood. CDR3 protein: CASSSYRGLGETQYF. The CDR3 DNA is TGTGCCAGCTCATCCTACAGGGGGCTCGGAGAGACCCAGTACTTC.